Given below is one T cell receptor (beta chain) in context. This specimen comes from a study of blood T cell repertoires in COVID-19. Method: immunoSEQ multiplex PCR; TCRdb's copy keeps in-frame clones and lacks some. The data contain hundreds of thousands of clones, around 85% of them singletons. The CDR3 runs 11 residues. With 5 bases removed from V and 8 bases from J, the gap between germline ends came to 9 bases. This TCR was sampled from a man older than 75 with acute or convalescent COVID-19. Sequences were obtained from peripheral blood. The chain carries TRBV12-3 or TRBV12-4 and TRBJ1-1; D gene unclear. The CDR3 DNA reads TGTGCCAGCAGTCTGCGAGGGGAAGCTTTCTTT. It translates to CASSLRGEAFF.